This T cell receptor (beta chain) was retrieved from a study of blood T cell repertoires in COVID-19. The CDR3 extends over 14 amino acids. The V gene's germline CDR1 is SNHLY and CDR2 FYNNEI. With 8 bases clipped from V and 8 bases from J, the junction kept 9 bases outside the gene matches. This clone has a single count. Sequenced by immunoSEQ multiplex PCR; TCRdb stores in-frame clones only, minus some. The sample lists approximately 96,000 clones, 90% to 95% seen once, with about 4.5% in the top ten. The source is a human donor with active COVID-19. The donor label of this sample is uncertain. V is TRBV2 and J is TRBJ2-2; TRBD2 aligns across 9 bases. The sample was peripheral blood. The CDR3 protein is CASHSGGVGGELFF. CDR3 sequence (DNA): TGTGCCAGCCATAGCGGGGGAGTGGGAGGGGAGCTGTTTTTT.